Listed below are T cell receptor beta chains from one sample, sequenced in a study of identical twins. TCRdb reprocessed the 5' RACE reads with MiXCR, giving one entry per CDR3 protein. Of some 900,000 distinct CDR3 sequences in the sample, around 12% were seen once. A further study also used this sample, focusing on yellow fever vaccine responses in identical twins.

The specimen was PBMCs. These receptors were obtained from a woman aged 18-29 years in good health. The CDR3 runs from the conserved cysteine through the conserved F or W. The order of the fields is J gene, clone size, D gene, V gene, CDR3 protein, CDR3 DNA. A D gene is named only where the DNA matches it firmly. Size tells how often a clone was seen (once, few, many) or the class of an expanded clone, and some rows leave it out.

TRBJ2-6 few NA TRBV11-2 CASIPQQGAGANVLTF TGTGCCAGCATCCCACAGCAGGGAGCTGGGGCCAACGTCCTGACTTTC
TRBJ2-1 many TRBD1 TRBV7-2 CASTDGQGPPDEQFF TGTGCCAGCACAGATGGACAGGGTCCCCCCGATGAGCAGTTCTTC
TRBJ1-3 many NA TRBV15 CATQQGAMANTIYF TGTGCCACCCAACAGGGTGCCATGGCGAACACCATATATTTT
TRBJ1-1 few NA TRBV6-5 CASSDSTGVREAFF TGTGCCAGCAGTGACTCGACAGGCGTCCGTGAAGCTTTCTTT
TRBJ1-1 NA NA TRBV4-1 CASSQAGGLVAFF TGCGCCAGCAGCCAAGCGGGAGGATTGGTAGCTTTCTTT
TRBJ1-1 NA NA TRBV2 CASSEGGRRAFF TGTGCCAGCAGCGAGGGGGGGCGACGAGCTTTCTTT
TRBJ2-3 few TRBD2 TRBV6-1 CASNSGSLTDTQYF TGTGCCAGCAATAGCGGGAGTCTCACAGATACGCAGTATTTT
TRBJ2-5 NA NA TRBV10-3 CAIRGDQETQYF TGTGCCATCAGGGGGGACCAAGAGACCCAGTACTTC
TRBJ2-3 NA NA TRBV9 CASSGIYAGSSTDTQYF TGTGCCAGCAGCGGCATCTATGCGGGGTCTAGCACAGATACGCAGTATTTT
TRBJ2-2 few TRBD2 TRBV6-1 CASSERVSGLVGELFF TGTGCCAGCAGTGAGAGGGTTAGCGGGTTGGTCGGGGAGCTGTTTTTT
TRBJ1-2 NA TRBD1 TRBV6-5 CASSSLGQGGNYGYTF TGTGCCAGCAGTTCCCTCGGACAGGGTGGTAACTATGGCTACACCTTC
TRBJ1-1 NA TRBD1 TRBV3-1 CASSHYRGLVTEAFF TGTGCCAGCAGCCATTACAGGGGGCTGGTCACTGAAGCTTTCTTT
TRBJ2-5 many NA TRBV24-1 CATSVGETQYF TGTGCCACCAGTGTAGGAGAGACCCAGTACTTC
TRBJ1-1 NA NA TRBV21-1 CASSKGVRDEAFF TGTGCCAGCAGCAAAGGTGTCAGGGATGAAGCTTTCTTT
TRBJ2-2 few TRBD2 TRBV7-3 CASSLLGSGSIGELFF TGTGCCAGCAGCTTACTTGGTAGCGGGAGTATCGGGGAGCTGTTTTTT
TRBJ1-2 few TRBD1 TRBV27 CASSFLVTGGKNYGYTF TGTGCCAGCAGTTTTCTGGTTACAGGGGGGAAGAACTATGGCTACACCTTC
TRBJ2-7 many NA TRBV12-3/TRBV12-4 CASSHRVEYEQYF TGTGCCAGCAGCCACAGGGTTGAATACGAGCAGTACTTC
TRBJ2-1 NA TRBD2 TRBV6-2/TRBV6-3 CASKRGVNEQFF TGTGCCAGCAAGCGGGGAGTCAATGAGCAGTTCTTC
TRBJ1-2 NA TRBD1 TRBV18 CASSPDRTYGYTF TGTGCCAGCTCACCGGACAGGACCTATGGCTACACCTTC
TRBJ2-7 NA TRBD2 TRBV5-1 CASSLEELAAKGGEQYF TGCGCCAGCAGCTTGGAAGAACTAGCGGCCAAGGGGGGGGAGCAGTACTTC
TRBJ1-2 few NA TRBV19 CASTTSGYGYTF TGTGCCAGTACCACTTCAGGGTATGGCTACACCTTC
TRBJ1-5 few NA TRBV6-4 CASSSEHGNQPQHF TGTGCCAGCAGTTCGGAACACGGCAATCAGCCCCAGCATTTT
TRBJ2-7 few NA TRBV7-9 CASSPVGSLYEQYF TGTGCCAGCAGCCCTGTGGGATCCCTCTACGAGCAGTACTTC
TRBJ2-3 many TRBD2 TRBV20-1 CSARRRGGTDTQYF TGCAGTGCTAGACGGCGGGGGGGCACAGATACGCAGTATTTT
TRBJ1-4 few NA TRBV4-1 CASSHVATTGEKLFF TGCGCCAGCAGCCATGTTGCGACCACGGGGGAAAAACTGTTTTTT
TRBJ1-5 few NA TRBV2 CASSERAFYSNQPQHF TGTGCCAGCAGTGAACGGGCGTTCTATAGCAATCAGCCCCAGCATTTT
TRBJ2-6 few NA TRBV12-3/TRBV12-4 CASSSLGGSGANVLTF TGTGCCAGCAGCTCCCTAGGGGGGTCTGGGGCCAACGTCCTGACTTTC
TRBJ1-2 few NA TRBV10-3 CAISPGQKDGYTF TGTGCCATCAGCCCCGGGCAGAAAGATGGCTACACCTTC
TRBJ2-7 NA TRBD2 TRBV5-6 CASSLLLAVLNEEQYF TGTGCCAGCAGCTTGCTCCTAGCGGTCCTTAACGAGGAGCAGTACTTC
TRBJ2-2 few TRBD2 TRBV7-9 CASSPPGGGTGELFF TGTGCCAGCAGCCCACCCGGGGGGGGGACCGGGGAGCTGTTTTTT
TRBJ2-7 many NA TRBV3-1 CASSQGSILQYF TGTGCCAGCAGCCAAGGCTCCATCCTACAGTACTTC
TRBJ2-7 few TRBD1 TRBV4-1 CASSQEGAGGDEQYF TGCGCCAGCAGCCAAGAAGGGGCAGGGGGCGACGAGCAGTACTTC
TRBJ2-1 NA NA TRBV7-6 CASSPDYRENNEQFF TGTGCCAGCAGCCCGGACTACCGAGAAAACAATGAGCAGTTCTTC
TRBJ2-1 NA TRBD2 TRBV7-9 CAQDVGGNEQFF TGTGCCCAGGACGTGGGGGGGAATGAGCAGTTCTTC
TRBJ2-3 few NA TRBV20-1 CSARRRFETDTQYF TGCAGTGCTAGAAGGAGATTCGAGACAGATACGCAGTATTTT
TRBJ1-5 many NA TRBV5-1 CASKVSTGSNQPQHF TGCGCCAGCAAGGTTAGCACAGGGTCCAATCAGCCCCAGCATTTT
TRBJ2-1 NA NA TRBV18 CASSPVSYNEQFF TGTGCCAGCTCACCAGTTTCCTACAATGAGCAGTTCTTC
TRBJ2-1 few TRBD1 TRBV28 CASSLPDRVGQFF TGTGCCAGCAGTTTACCTGACAGGGTTGGGCAGTTCTTC
TRBJ2-1 NA TRBD2 TRBV2 CASISSGRVGEQFF TGTGCCAGCATTTCTAGCGGGAGGGTCGGTGAGCAGTTCTTC
TRBJ2-2 few NA TRBV4-1 CASSRGVNTGELFF TGCGCCAGCAGCCGCGGGGTTAACACCGGGGAGCTGTTTTTT
TRBJ2-5 NA TRBD2 TRBV4-1 CASSYSLAEETQYF TGCGCCAGCAGCTACTCACTAGCGGAGGAGACCCAGTACTTC
TRBJ1-6 NA TRBD1 TRBV6-1 CASRNLPYDRDGSPLHF TGTGCCAGCAGAAACCTCCCCTACGACAGGGACGGTTCACCCCTCCACTTT
TRBJ1-5 NA TRBD1 TRBV7-9 CASSADRDRVPNSNQPQHF TGTGCCAGCAGCGCGGACCGGGACAGGGTCCCCAATAGCAATCAGCCCCAGCATTTT
TRBJ2-7 few NA TRBV20-1 CSARGTATYEQYF TGCAGTGCTAGAGGGACAGCCACTTACGAGCAGTACTTC
TRBJ1-1 NA NA TRBV7-9 CASSFEPGTEAFF TGTGCCAGCAGCTTCGAGCCCGGGACTGAAGCTTTCTTT
TRBJ2-1 NA NA TRBV10-3 CAISERPSYNEQFF TGTGCCATCAGTGAACGGCCCTCGTACAATGAGCAGTTCTTC
TRBJ2-7 once NA TRBV29-1 CSVVSNSYEQYF TGCAGCGTTGTCTCCAACTCCTACGAGCAGTACTTC
TRBJ2-6 many NA TRBV5-1 CASSRDGSGANVLTF TGCGCCAGCAGCCGGGACGGCTCTGGGGCCAACGTCCTGACTTTC
TRBJ2-3 few NA TRBV6-5 CASSYSQVQNTQYF TGTGCCAGCAGTTACTCCCAAGTGCAAAATACGCAGTATTTT
TRBJ2-7 few TRBD1 TRBV5-1 CASSLIGQGSYEQYF TGCGCCAGCAGCTTGATTGGACAGGGGTCCTACGAGCAGTACTTC
TRBJ2-1 few TRBD1 TRBV24-1 CATSDADRGASSYNEQFF TGTGCCACCAGTGATGCGGACAGGGGGGCCTCCTCCTACAATGAGCAGTTCTTC
TRBJ1-1 NA NA TRBV7-9 CASSGMNTEAFF TGTGCCAGCAGCGGTATGAACACTGAAGCTTTCTTT